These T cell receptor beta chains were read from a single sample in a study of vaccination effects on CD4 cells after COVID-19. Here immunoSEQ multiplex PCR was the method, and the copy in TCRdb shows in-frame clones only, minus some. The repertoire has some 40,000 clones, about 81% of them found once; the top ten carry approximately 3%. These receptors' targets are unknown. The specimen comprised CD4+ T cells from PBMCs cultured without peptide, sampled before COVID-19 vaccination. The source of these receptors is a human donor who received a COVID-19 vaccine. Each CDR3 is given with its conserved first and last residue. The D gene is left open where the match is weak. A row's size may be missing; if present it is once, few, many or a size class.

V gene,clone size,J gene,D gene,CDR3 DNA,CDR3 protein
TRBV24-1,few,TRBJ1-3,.,TGTGCCACCAGTGATCCCTCGGGGACTGGAAACACCATATATTTT,CATSDPSGTGNTIYF
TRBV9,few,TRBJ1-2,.,TGTGCCAGCAGCGAGGGAGGTCCGGGACGGACAAACTATGGCTACACCTTC,CASSEGGPGRTNYGYTF
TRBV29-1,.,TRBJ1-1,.,TGCAGCGTTCTTAGGGGTGTGAACACTGAAGCTTTCTTT,CSVLRGVNTEAFF
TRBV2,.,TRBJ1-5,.,TGTGCCAGCAATGGGGGAGGGCAGAATCAGCCCCAGCATTTT,CASNGGGQNQPQHF
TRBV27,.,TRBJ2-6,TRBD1,TGTGCCAGCAGTTACTCTTACCCGGGACAGAGTGAGGGACGTGGGGCCAACGTCCTGACTTTC,CASSYSYPGQSEGRGANVLTF
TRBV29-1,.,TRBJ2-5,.,TGCAGCGTAGGACAGTTCCAAGAGACCCAGTACTTC,CSVGQFQETQYF
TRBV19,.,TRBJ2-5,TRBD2,TGTGCCAGTAAAGCCCTAATAGCGGGGGGACTGGAGACCCAGTACTTC,CASKALIAGGLETQYF
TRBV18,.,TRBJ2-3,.,TGTGCCAGCTCCGTGAAGGGTTATAACACAGATACGCAGTATTTT,CASSVKGYNTDTQYF
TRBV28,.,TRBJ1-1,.,TGTGCCAGCAGTTTGGCCGTTTCCTCAACGAACACTGAAGCTTTCTTT,CASSLAVSSTNTEAFF
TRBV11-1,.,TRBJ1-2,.,TGTGCCAGCAGCCGAGAAGACGGACCGGAGGGCTATGGCTACACCTTC,CASSREDGPEGYGYTF
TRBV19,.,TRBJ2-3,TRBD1,TGTGCCAGTAGGACAGGGGGCGCAGATACGCAGTATTTT,CASRTGGADTQYF
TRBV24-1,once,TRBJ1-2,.,TGTGCCACCAGTGAGGCAGGGATCTACTATGGCTACACCTTC,CATSEAGIYYGYTF
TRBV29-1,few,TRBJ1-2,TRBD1,TGCAGCGTTGAAGAAACCGACAGGGGCCTTAACTATGGCTACACCTTC,CSVEETDRGLNYGYTF
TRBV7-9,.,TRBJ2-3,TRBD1,TGTGCCAGCAGCTTAAGGGGACAGGGGTCGGATACGCAGTATTTT,CASSLRGQGSDTQYF
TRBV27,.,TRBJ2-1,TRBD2,TGTGCCAGCAGTAGGGGACTAGCTGCCCCAAATGAGCAGTTCTTC,CASSRGLAAPNEQFF
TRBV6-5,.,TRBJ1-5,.,TGTGCCAGCAGTCGCGACCTAAATCAGCCCCAGCATTTT,CASSRDLNQPQHF
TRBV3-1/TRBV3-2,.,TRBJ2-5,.,TGTGCCAGCAGCCTGTTACCCCAGCTAACGGAGACCCAGTACTTC,CASSLLPQLTETQYF
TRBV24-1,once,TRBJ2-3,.,TGTGCCACTAGTACGGAGACCACAGATACGCAGTATTTT,CATSTETTDTQYF
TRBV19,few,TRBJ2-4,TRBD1,TGTGCCAGTAGGGGACAGGGGGCGGCCAAAAACATTCAGTACTTC,CASRGQGAAKNIQYF
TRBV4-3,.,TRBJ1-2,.,TGCGCCAGCAGCCCGCGGCATGGTTTGGATGGCTACACCTTC,CASSPRHGLDGYTF
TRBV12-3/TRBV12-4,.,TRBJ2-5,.,TGTGCCAGCCGGGGGACGGGGATCGAGACCCAGTACTTC,CASRGTGIETQYF
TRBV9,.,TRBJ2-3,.,TGTGCCAGCTCTGGGGGGATAGATACGCAGTATTTT,CASSGGIDTQYF
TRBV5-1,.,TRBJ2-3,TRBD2,TGCGCCAGCAGCTTAGGGACTAGCGGGGGTAGTACAGATACGCAGTATTTT,CASSLGTSGGSTDTQYF
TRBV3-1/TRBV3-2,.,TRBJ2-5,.,TGTGCCAGCAGCCCTCCGGGGCCTGGGACCCAGTACTTC,CASSPPGPGTQYF